This entry concerns a single T cell receptor (beta chain). Its antigen is still unknown. The source of the sample is a study of T cell responses to AZD1222 COVID-19 vaccine. Study-level background: Second-dose intervals of approximately 4 or approximately 12 weeks were pooled.

Whole-study results and caveats: Sampled repertoires all dated from after the peak T cell response.

TCRdb's copy holds only in-frame clones and misses some; the assay was immunoSEQ multiplex PCR. The table lists roughly 100,000 clones, approximately 81% of them singletons. The sequence derives from an adult in good health. The input for sequencing was peripheral blood, taken on day 0 of AZD1222 vaccination.

This CDR3 is CASSLVSGPTYEQYF. The DNA for the CDR3 is TGTGCCAGCAGCTTAGTCTCGGGGCCGACCTACGAGCAGTACTTC. The rearrangement uses TRBV7-8 and TRBJ2-7; D may be TRBD1 or TRBD2 (5 bases each). The V end lost 1 base, the J end lost 2 bases, and 12 bases lay between the germline ends. CDR1 is SGHVS and CDR2 is FQNEAQ in the germline V gene. CDR3 length equals 15 residues. Full variable domain (remainder filled in from reference TRBV7-8 and TRBJ2-7): GAGVSQSPRYKVAKRGQDVALRCDPISGHVSLFWYQQALGQGPEFLTYFQNEAQLDKSGLPSDRFFAERPEGSVSTLKIQRTQQEDSAVYLCASSLVSGPTYEQYFGPGTRLTVT.